This T cell receptor beta chain was observed in a study of neurological immune-mediated disorders. General study points: Multiple sclerosis patients had less TCR clonal expansion than even healthy controls, unlike HTLV-1-associated myelopathy.

CDR1 and CDR2 from the germline V gene are MNHNY and SVGAGI (reference sequence). The CDR3 runs 15 residues. V was pared by 10 bases and J by 4 bases, with 20 bases between. The authors made cDNA by 5'RACE with 10-nucleotide random UMIs. TCRdb processed the 5' RACE reads anew with MiXCR; each CDR3 protein has one entry. The sample shows 25,000 to 35,000 distinct CDR3 sequences, around 6% of them seen only once. Healthy control participants comprised blood bank volunteers in Maryland, USA. This clonotype has a count of ten or more. Its target is unknown. The sample comprised CD4+ T cells from blood. The receptor's source is a woman between 45 and 65 years old in good health. V usage is TRBV6-6 and J usage is TRBJ1-5, with D possibly TRBD1 on 5 matching bases. The CDR3 region has the DNA TGTGCCATAAGGGGAGGGGCAGGGCAAAATCAGCCCCAGCATTTT. This encodes CAIRGGAGQNQPQHF.